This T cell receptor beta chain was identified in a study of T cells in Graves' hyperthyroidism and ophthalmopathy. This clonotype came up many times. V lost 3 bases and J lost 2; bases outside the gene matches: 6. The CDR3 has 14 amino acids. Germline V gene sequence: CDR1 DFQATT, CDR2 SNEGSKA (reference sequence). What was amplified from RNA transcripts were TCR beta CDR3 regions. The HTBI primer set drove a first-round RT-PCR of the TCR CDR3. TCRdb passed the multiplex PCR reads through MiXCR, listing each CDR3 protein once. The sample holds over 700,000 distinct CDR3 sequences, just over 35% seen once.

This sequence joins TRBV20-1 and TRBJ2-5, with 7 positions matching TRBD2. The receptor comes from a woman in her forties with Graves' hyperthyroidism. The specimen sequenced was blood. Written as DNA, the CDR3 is TGCAGTGCTAGTCCTAGCGGAACACAAGAGACCCAGTACTTC. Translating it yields CSASPSGTQETQYF.